This T cell receptor beta chain was profiled in a study of cytomegalovirus exposure and HLA in healthy donors. As for this clone: The target antigen is unknown.

The study, taken as a whole, reports: The study assumed roughly uniform donor sequencing depth for presence/absence analyses. A later analysis linked a missense variant in DCLRE1C to the trimming of TCR beta V and J genes. Later work showed greater clonal expansion in HLA-associated TCR beta chains than in equally common others.

It was with 60 Vbeta and 13 Jbeta primers that the PCR ran. TCRdb's copy holds only in-frame clones and misses some; the assay was immunoSEQ multiplex PCR. The table records some 180,000 clones, 70% to 80% of them present only once. Germline trimming cut 3 bases from V and 2 bases from J; bases unmatched to any gene: 3. Germline-derived CDR1 and CDR2 are SGHTA and FQGNSA. CDR3 length equals 14 residues. The sample consisted of PBMCs. The sequence derives from a woman under 40 in good health and CMV-seropositive. The chain combines TRBV7-2 with TRBJ2-7; the match to TRBD2 covers 8 bases. As DNA, the CDR3 is TGTGCCAGCAGCTTGGCGGGGGGAACCTACGAGCAGTACTTC. Encoded protein: CASSLAGGTYEQYF.